The 22 T cell receptor beta chains reported below all come from one sample, sequenced in a study of CD8 T cells in ankylosing spondylitis. TCRdb passed the 5' RACE reads through MiXCR, listing each CDR3 protein once. This table has about 150,000 distinct CDR3 sequences, 6% to 8% appearing once. What was sequenced was blood, either unsorted or a sorted T cell fraction (not recorded which). These receptors originate from a female donor with ankylosing spondylitis or in good health (not recorded which).

This clonotype came up many times. This rearrangement joins TRBV5-1 to TRBJ2-1; TRBD2 matches 13 bases. The germline V gene has CDR1 SGHRS and CDR2 YFSETQ. V shed 3 bases, J shed 0 bases, and the junction held 6 bases outside the gene matches. This CDR3 is built from 18 residues. The CDR3, as DNA: TGCGCCAGCAGCTCCGGGACTAGCGGGGTTAGCTCCTACAATGAGCAGTTCTTC. Its protein product is CASSSGTSGVSSYNEQFF.

CDR3 in DNA: TGTGCCAGCAGCTGGGGGGACGCGGGCCCTTATCAGCCCCAGCATTTT. Translating it yields CASSWGDAGPYQPQHF. The gene calls are TRBV7-9 and TRBJ1-5; possible D gene TRBD1, 5 bases. Germline V gives CDR1 SEHNR, CDR2 FQNEAQ (reference sequence). The CDR3 spans 16 residues. Trimming pared 4 bases from V and 5 bases from J, leaving 18 bases between.

Many counts were recorded for this clonotype. The V call is TRBV7-2, the J call TRBJ2-2; 10 bases are shared with TRBD1. J was trimmed by 4 bases and V by 5 bases; bases with no gene match: 7. This CDR3 contains 16 residues. The germline V gene encodes CDR1 SGHTA and CDR2 FQGNSA. CDR3 nucleotide sequence: TGTGCCAGCAGCGGGGGGACAGGGGTTTTCACCGGGGAGCTGTTTTTT. Its protein is CASSGGTGVFTGELFF. The variable domain in full, with the rest retrieved from reference TRBV7-2 and TRBJ2-2, is GAGVSQSPSNKVTEKGKDVELRCDPISGHTALYWYRQSLGQGLEFLIYFQGNSAPDKSGLPSDRFSAERTGGSVSTLTIQRTQQEDSAVYLCASSGGTGVFTGELFFGEGSRLTVL.

This clonotype has a count of ten or more. The V and J genes are TRBV27 and TRBJ1-2; possible D gene TRBD1, 6 bases. Per the germline V gene, CDR1 is MNHEY and CDR2 is SMNVEV (reference sequence). The germline V and J ends were trimmed by 8 bases and 8 bases, with 15 bases remaining between them. The CDR3 has 12 residues. The CDR3 loop reads CASQGGVSGYTF. The CDR3 DNA reads TGTGCCAGCCAAGGGGGGGTTAGCGGCTACACCTTC.

This clonotype was observed many times. The chain links TRBV4-2 to TRBJ1-2; TRBD1 agrees at 7 bases. The CDR3 runs to 15 residues. V was pared by 3 bases and J by 4 bases, with 8 bases of the junction left unmatched. The germline V gene encodes CDR1 LGHNA and CDR2 YNFKEQ. The CDR3 region has the DNA TGTGCCAGCAGCCAGGGGGACAGTACAACCTATGGCTACACCTTC. Its protein is CASSQGDSTTYGYTF.

This clonotype came up many times. The chain links TRBV6-1 to TRBJ2-6; D might be TRBD1 or TRBD2, each matching 5 bases. CDR1 and CDR2 (germline): MNHNS, SASEGT. This CDR3 region has 14 residues. Deletions cut 4 bases from V and 2 bases from J, with 6 bases between. Written as DNA, the CDR3 is TGTGCCAGCAGTGTGGGGGCTGGGGCCAACGTCCTGACTTTC. This translates into CASSVGAGANVLTF.

This clonotype was found many times. V usage is TRBV29-1 and J usage is TRBJ1-2, with D possibly being TRBD1 (6 bases). CDR3 length: 13 residues. CDR1 is SQVTM, CDR2 ANQGSEA, per germline. Trimming took off 1 base at V and 8 bases at J, with 14 bases between the two ends. The CDR3 DNA follows: TGCAGCGTTGAAGTTCTACAGGGTTCCGGCTACACCTTC. Its protein product is CSVEVLQGSGYTF. Full variable domain (remainder filled in from reference TRBV29-1 and TRBJ1-2): SAVISQKPSRDICQRGTSLTIQCQVDSQVTMMFWYRQQPGQSLTLIATANQGSEATYESGFVIDKFPISRPNLTFSTLTVSNMSPEDSSIYLCSVEVLQGSGYTFGSGTRLTVV.

This clonotype was found many times. This chain connects TRBV20-1 to TRBJ1-5, with D perhaps matching TRBD1 (6 bases). The V gene's germline CDR1 is DFQATT and CDR2 SNEGSKA (reference sequence). The V gene lost 4 bases and the J gene lost 0 bases, with 7 bases spanning the gap. There are 13 residues in the CDR3. CDR3 nucleotide sequence: TGCAGTGCTAAAGGGGGTAGCAATCAGCCCCAGCATTTT. It codes for CSAKGGSNQPQHF.

In its sample, this clonotype was seen many times. The V and J genes are TRBV20-1 and TRBJ1-1; D gene uncertain. The CDR3 has 16 residues. The V gene lost 3 bases and the J gene lost 0 bases, with 17 bases spanning the gap. The germline CDR1 and CDR2 sequences are DFQATT and SNEGSKA (reference sequence). The CDR3 DNA sequence: TGCAGTGCTAGTCCTCTGGATCGGGTAATGAACACTGAAGCTTTCTTT. This translates into CSASPLDRVMNTEAFF.

This clonotype showed up many times. The gene calls are TRBV20-1 and TRBJ2-3; D gene ambiguous. Germline CDR1 reads DFQATT; CDR2 reads SNEGSKA (reference sequence). The V gene lost 7 bases and the J gene lost 6 bases, with 17 bases spanning the gap. The CDR3 length is 13 residues. DNA of the CDR3: TGCAGTGTCCGGGCCCAGACTCCCGATACGCAGTATTTT. Its translation is CSVRAQTPDTQYF.

Ten or more counts support this clonotype. A junction end diverges from the germline sequence, so it may reflect a read error. The chain uses TRBV29-1 and TRBJ1-2; D unresolved. CDR1 is SQVTM, CDR2 ANQGSEA, per germline. There are 11 residues in the CDR3. CDR3 bases: TGCAGCGTTGAGAAGGGAGAGGGCGGCGCCTTC. Its protein is CSVEKGEGGAF.

This clonotype occurred many times. The rearrangement links TRBV5-6 to TRBJ2-1; TRBD2 aligns across 10 bases. J was trimmed by 5 bases and V by 1 base; bases with no gene match: 12. Germline-derived CDR1 and CDR2 are SGHDT and YYEEEE. This CDR3 is built from 18 residues. The CDR3 sequence: CASSLWLAGAWENNEQFF. The CDR3 nucleotides are TGTGCCAGCAGCTTGTGGCTAGCGGGGGCTTGGGAAAACAATGAGCAGTTCTTC.

This clonotype has at least ten counts. This chain links TRBV6-5 with TRBJ1-1; D is uncertain. The germline V and J ends were trimmed by 5 bases and 8 bases, with 0 bases remaining between them. Per the germline V gene, CDR1 is MNHEY and CDR2 is SVGAGI. The CDR3 runs to 8 residues. The CDR3, as DNA: TGTGCCAGCAGTGAAGCTTTCTTT. The encoded protein is CASSEAFF.

This clonotype has a count of ten or more. The V call is TRBV10-3, the J call TRBJ1-1; D remains ambiguous. V lost 6 bases to trimming and J lost 4 bases, with 12 bases between them. Germline V gives CDR1 ENHRY, CDR2 SYGVKD. The CDR3 length is 13 residues. CDR3 amino acids: CAIRAESLTEAFF. The CDR3 DNA follows: TGTGCCATCAGGGCGGAAAGTCTCACTGAAGCTTTCTTT.

This clonotype has ten or more counts. This chain connects TRBV20-1 to TRBJ1-5, with 8 bases identical to TRBD1. J lost 2 bases, V lost 6 bases, and 6 bases had no gene match. This CDR3 contains 14 residues. The germline gives CDR1 DFQATT, CDR2 SNEGSKA (reference sequence). The CDR3 sequence: CSAAGQGGNQPQHF. The CDR3 bases are TGCAGTGCAGCTGGACAGGGAGGCAATCAGCCCCAGCATTTT.

This clonotype came up many times. The V call is TRBV5-1, the J call TRBJ2-3; 8 nucleotides line up with TRBD2. With V trimmed by 1 base and J by 1 base, 11 bases remained unmatched. The germline CDR1 and CDR2 sequences are SGHRS and YFSETQ. This CDR3 contains 18 residues. This CDR3 reads CASSLSRGLVGGTDTQYF. CDR3 coding DNA: TGCGCCAGCAGCTTGAGCCGGGGACTAGTTGGGGGCACAGATACGCAGTATTTT.

This clonotype was recorded many times. V gene TRBV3-1 combines with J gene TRBJ2-1; no firm D call. This CDR3 spans 13 amino acids. V dropped 3 bases and J dropped 0 bases, with 3 bases sitting between them. The germline gives CDR1 LGHDT, CDR2 YNNKEL (reference sequence). As DNA, the CDR3 is TGTGCCAGCAGCCACAACTCCTACAATGAGCAGTTCTTC. Translated, it gives CASSHNSYNEQFF.

This clonotype was observed at least ten times. The rearrangement uses TRBV5-1 and TRBJ2-5; 9 bases map to TRBD1. Germline V gives CDR1 SGHRS, CDR2 YFSETQ. CDR3 length equals 16 residues. The J segment lost 2 bases and the V segment lost 0 bases, leaving 5 bases of the junction unmatched. This chain's CDR3 is CASSLGGQGLQETQYF. The DNA of the CDR3 is TGCGCCAGCAGCTTGGGGGGACAGGGCTTACAAGAGACCCAGTACTTC.

There are many counts of this clonotype. The genes are TRBV3-1 and TRBJ2-3; perhaps D is TRBD1 or TRBD2 (6 bases each). Germline V lookup: CDR1 LGHDT, CDR2 YNNKEL (reference sequence). Trimming pared 1 base from V and 4 bases from J, leaving 9 bases between. The CDR3 is made up of 14 amino acids. CDR3: CASSQAGAADTQYF. CDR3 coding DNA: TGTGCCAGCAGCCAAGCGGGGGCGGCAGATACGCAGTATTTT.

In this sample, this clonotype turned up many times. This chain joins TRBV25-1 and TRBJ2-7, with 8 bases aligning to TRBD1. CDR1 and CDR2 (germline): MGHDK, SYGVNS. CDR3 size: 18 residues. The junction had 14 bases not matched to a gene; V was cut back by 1 base and J by 3 bases. CDR3 amino acids: CASSESPLRTGSDYEQYF. The DNA of the CDR3 is TGTGCCAGCAGTGAATCCCCACTCAGGACAGGGTCCGACTACGAGCAGTACTTC.

This clonotype was counted between two and nine times. The J gene is TRBJ2-1, the V gene TRBV1; no DNA check was done on the table's D call, TRBD1. TRBV1 is tagged as a pseudogene. The CDR3 is made up of 14 amino acids. DNA for the CDR3: TGCACCAGCAGCCTCACATGGGGAGACAATGAGCAGTTCTTC. It is translated as CTSSLTWGDNEQFF.

With regard to this clonotype: This may be a read error: a much more frequent sequence differs by one nucleotide. Because it lacks the conserved phenylalanine or tryptophan at the end, this CDR3 is likely a read error. V and J are TRBV10-3 and TRBJ2-1; 10 bases map to TRBD1. Germline trimming cut 4 bases from V and 6 bases from J; bases unmatched to any gene: 3. The CDR3 is made up of 14 amino acids. Looked up from germline, CDR1 is ENHRY and CDR2 is SYGVKD. The CDR3, as DNA: TGTGCCATCAGTGTCAGGGACAGGGGCAATGAGCAGTTCCTC. Amino acids: CAISVRDRGNEQFL.